This T cell receptor (beta chain) was sequenced for a study of cytomegalovirus exposure and HLA in healthy donors. Across the study: A subsequent analysis stated that the approximately 120 validation repertoires were run on the same platform as the roughly 710 first-cohort repertoires. Broader study findings: There were some public TCRs occurring in many donors, but most TCR sequences were rare.

In the case of this clone: Its target is not known. Other DNA sequences of this sample code for an identical CDR3.

Trimming shortened V by 6 bases and J by 1 base, and 9 bases separated the two germline ends. Germline assignment: CDR1 MDHEN and CDR2 SYDVKM. The CDR3 consists of 13 residues. TCRdb's table, derived via immunoSEQ multiplex PCR, lists solely in-frame clones and lacks some. This sample carries 100,000 to 150,000 clones, 90% to 97% of them seen once, and the ten largest clones take 1.5% to 2%. This sequence joins TRBV28 and TRBJ1-1; possible D gene TRBD1, 5 bases. The sequence was collected from a man younger than 35 in good health and CMV-seronegative. The sample taken for sequencing was PBMCs. CDR3: CASSLTGNTEAFF. The CDR3 DNA sequence: TGTGCCAGCAGCTTAACAGGGAACACTGAAGCTTTCTTT.